Listed below are T cell receptor beta chains from one sample, sequenced in a study of cytomegalovirus exposure and HLA in healthy donors. Data came from immunoSEQ multiplex PCR; TCRdb stores just in-frame clones and leaves some out. In the table there are 50,000 to 75,000 clones, over 70% of which are singletons. The sequenced sample was PBMCs. The receptors originated from a woman aged 40 to 50 in good health and CMV-seronegative. Both conserved end residues are part of each CDR3. Each record gives: clone size, V gene, D gene, J gene, CDR3 DNA, CDR3 protein. D genes are given only for firm matches. The size entry is marked missing in some rows and otherwise reads once, few, many or a size class.

clone size: NA; V gene: TRBV5-1; D gene: NA; J gene: TRBJ2-2; CDR3 DNA: TGCGCCAGCAGTCGGGACTCTTACACCGGGGAGCTGTTTTTT; CDR3 protein: CASSRDSYTGELFF
clone size: NA; V gene: TRBV6-5; D gene: TRBD2; J gene: TRBJ2-7; CDR3 DNA: TGTGCCAGCACCCAGACGGGGGGGGAGCAGTACTTC; CDR3 protein: CASTQTGGEQYF
clone size: NA; V gene: TRBV28; D gene: NA; J gene: TRBJ1-2; CDR3 DNA: TGTGCCAGCAGAACCTTAGCGTCTCAATATGGCTACACCTTC; CDR3 protein: CASRTLASQYGYTF
clone size: NA; V gene: TRBV6-1; D gene: TRBD1; J gene: TRBJ1-5; CDR3 DNA: TGTGCCAGCAGTGGGGGACAGGGCAATCAGCCCCAGCATTTT; CDR3 protein: CASSGGQGNQPQHF
clone size: once; V gene: TRBV29-1; D gene: TRBD2; J gene: TRBJ2-5; CDR3 DNA: TGCAGCGTGGGAGGACTAGCGGGAGTAGAGACCCAGTACTTC; CDR3 protein: CSVGGLAGVETQYF
clone size: NA; V gene: TRBV28; D gene: TRBD2; J gene: TRBJ2-7; CDR3 DNA: TGTGCCAGCAGTTTAAGCGGGAGCTCCTACGAGCAGTACTTC; CDR3 protein: CASSLSGSSYEQYF
clone size: NA; V gene: TRBV6-5; D gene: NA; J gene: TRBJ2-7; CDR3 DNA: TGTGCCAGCACTTCGGCCTACGAGCAGTACTTC; CDR3 protein: CASTSAYEQYF
clone size: NA; V gene: TRBV7-3; D gene: NA; J gene: TRBJ1-1; CDR3 DNA: TGTGCCAGCAGCTTAACGCGGCGGGGGAACACTGAAGCTTTCTTT; CDR3 protein: CASSLTRRGNTEAFF
clone size: NA; V gene: TRBV10-3; D gene: NA; J gene: TRBJ1-4; CDR3 DNA: TGTGCCATCAGCAGGGGTACTAATGAAAAACTGTTTTTT; CDR3 protein: CAISRGTNEKLFF
clone size: NA; V gene: TRBV27; D gene: TRBD1; J gene: TRBJ2-7; CDR3 DNA: TGTGCCAGCAGTCTCAACAGGGGACCCTACGAGCAGTACTTC; CDR3 protein: CASSLNRGPYEQYF
clone size: NA; V gene: TRBV5-1; D gene: NA; J gene: TRBJ1-5; CDR3 DNA: TGCGCCAGCAGCTTAATCCCGGGGGGCGTTCAGCCCCAGCATTTT; CDR3 protein: CASSLIPGGVQPQHF
clone size: few; V gene: TRBV12-5; D gene: TRBD1; J gene: TRBJ2-2; CDR3 DNA: TGTGCTAGTGCCCGAGAAGGGGGCAGGGCCGGGGAGCTGTTTTTT; CDR3 protein: CASAREGGRAGELFF
clone size: NA; V gene: TRBV6-6; D gene: NA; J gene: TRBJ2-3; CDR3 DNA: TGTGCCAGCATCGCTCAGTGGGGGCTGACAGATACGCAGTATTTT; CDR3 protein: CASIAQWGLTDTQYF
clone size: NA; V gene: TRBV28; D gene: NA; J gene: TRBJ2-7; CDR3 DNA: TGTGCCAGCACCAGCGCAACGACTCCTTCCTACGAGCAGTACTTC; CDR3 protein: CASTSATTPSYEQYF
clone size: NA; V gene: TRBV6-1; D gene: NA; J gene: TRBJ1-6; CDR3 DNA: TGTGCCAGCAGTGAAGCGGTTCTTCAAGGGGTGAGCTCCTATAATTCACCCCTCCACTTT; CDR3 protein: CASSEAVLQGVSSYNSPLHF
clone size: NA; V gene: TRBV19; D gene: TRBD2; J gene: TRBJ2-7; CDR3 DNA: TGTGCCAGTAAAGCGGGGGACCGGACCTACGAGCAGTACTTC; CDR3 protein: CASKAGDRTYEQYF
clone size: NA; V gene: TRBV5-5; D gene: TRBD1; J gene: TRBJ2-1; CDR3 DNA: TGTGCCAGCAGCTCTCCCCGGGACAGATGGTACAATGAGCAGTTCTTC; CDR3 protein: CASSSPRDRWYNEQFF
clone size: NA; V gene: TRBV5-1; D gene: NA; J gene: TRBJ2-2; CDR3 DNA: TGCGCCAGCAGCCCGCCTTACTTGCCGAACACCGGGGAGCTGTTTTTT; CDR3 protein: CASSPPYLPNTGELFF
clone size: NA; V gene: TRBV19; D gene: NA; J gene: TRBJ2-2; CDR3 DNA: TGTGCCAGTAGTATGGCGGGCACGAACACCGGGGAGCTGTTTTTT; CDR3 protein: CASSMAGTNTGELFF
clone size: NA; V gene: TRBV18; D gene: NA; J gene: TRBJ2-5; CDR3 DNA: TGTGCCAGCTCACCACCGGGGCGACCCCAAGAGACCCAGTACTTC; CDR3 protein: CASSPPGRPQETQYF
clone size: NA; V gene: TRBV5-1; D gene: TRBD2; J gene: TRBJ2-5; CDR3 DNA: TGCGCCAGCAGTTCCGGGGGGACTAGCGGGTTTCAAGAGACCCAGTACTTC; CDR3 protein: CASSSGGTSGFQETQYF
clone size: few; V gene: TRBV11-2; D gene: NA; J gene: TRBJ2-3; CDR3 DNA: TGTGCCAGCAGCGTTTCTAGCACAGATACGCAGTATTTT; CDR3 protein: CASSVSSTDTQYF
clone size: NA; V gene: TRBV19; D gene: NA; J gene: TRBJ1-1; CDR3 DNA: TGTGCCAGTAGTATCGACAGGAAGAACACTGAAGCTTTCTTT; CDR3 protein: CASSIDRKNTEAFF
clone size: medium-sized; V gene: TRBV19; D gene: TRBD1; J gene: TRBJ1-1; CDR3 DNA: TGTGCCAGTAGTATAGTTGGGGACAGGAACACTGAAGCTTTCTTT; CDR3 protein: CASSIVGDRNTEAFF
clone size: NA; V gene: TRBV29-1; D gene: NA; J gene: TRBJ1-1; CDR3 DNA: TGCAGCGTTGTAGGTGCCGAAGGGGTCGTGAACACTGAAGCTTTCTTT; CDR3 protein: CSVVGAEGVVNTEAFF
clone size: NA; V gene: TRBV27; D gene: NA; J gene: TRBJ2-1; CDR3 DNA: TGTGCCAGCAGTTTCTTTCGGTACAATGAGCAGTTCTTC; CDR3 protein: CASSFFRYNEQFF
clone size: NA; V gene: TRBV28; D gene: TRBD1; J gene: TRBJ2-5; CDR3 DNA: TGTGCCAGCAGTCCGGGACAGACCGCTGGGGAGACCCAGTACTTC; CDR3 protein: CASSPGQTAGETQYF
clone size: NA; V gene: TRBV5-1; D gene: NA; J gene: TRBJ1-1; CDR3 DNA: TGCGCCAGCAGAGGGGACACTGAAGCTTTCTTT; CDR3 protein: CASRGDTEAFF
clone size: NA; V gene: TRBV7-8; D gene: TRBD1; J gene: TRBJ2-1; CDR3 DNA: TGTGCCAGCCCACCCCCGGGACAGTACAATGAGCAGTTCTTC; CDR3 protein: CASPPPGQYNEQFF
clone size: NA; V gene: TRBV7-9; D gene: TRBD1; J gene: TRBJ1-4; CDR3 DNA: TGCGCCGTACAGGGGGCAACTAATGAAAAACTGTTTTTT; CDR3 protein: CAVQGATNEKLFF
clone size: NA; V gene: TRBV4-1; D gene: NA; J gene: TRBJ2-3; CDR3 DNA: TGCGCCAGCAGCCAAGGGACTATGACCCCAGATACGCAGTATTTT; CDR3 protein: CASSQGTMTPDTQYF
clone size: NA; V gene: TRBV4-1; D gene: TRBD2; J gene: TRBJ2-7; CDR3 DNA: TGCGCCAGCAGCCTCCTAGCGGGAGCGGCATACGAGCAGTACTTC; CDR3 protein: CASSLLAGAAYEQYF
clone size: NA; V gene: TRBV6-4; D gene: TRBD2; J gene: TRBJ2-5; CDR3 DNA: TGTGCCAGCAGTGACTCGACTAGCGGGGGCCAAGAGACCCAGTACTTC; CDR3 protein: CASSDSTSGGQETQYF
clone size: NA; V gene: TRBV18; D gene: TRBD2; J gene: TRBJ2-6; CDR3 DNA: TGTGCCAGCTCACCTCCTAGCGGGAGCACTGGGGCCAACGTCCTGACTTTC; CDR3 protein: CASSPPSGSTGANVLTF
clone size: once; V gene: TRBV25-1; D gene: NA; J gene: TRBJ2-5; CDR3 DNA: TGTGCCAGCAGTGAATATAGCGTGGAGACCCAGTACTTC; CDR3 protein: CASSEYSVETQYF
clone size: NA; V gene: TRBV4-1; D gene: TRBD2; J gene: TRBJ2-1; CDR3 DNA: TGCGCCAGCAGCCAAGGGACTAGCTTCAATGAGCAGTTCTTC; CDR3 protein: CASSQGTSFNEQFF
clone size: NA; V gene: TRBV19; D gene: TRBD1; J gene: TRBJ1-2; CDR3 DNA: TGTGCCAGTAAAAGGGACAGGGCTGGCCTCGACTATGGCTACACCTTC; CDR3 protein: CASKRDRAGLDYGYTF
clone size: NA; V gene: TRBV13; D gene: TRBD1; J gene: TRBJ1-4; CDR3 DNA: TGTGCCAGCAGCCCAGCCCGGGGACAGGAGGACGAAAAACTGTTTTTT; CDR3 protein: CASSPARGQEDEKLFF
clone size: NA; V gene: TRBV11-3; D gene: TRBD2; J gene: TRBJ2-1; CDR3 DNA: TGTGCCAGCAGCTTAGGGGGGGGAGGTGATGAGCAGTTCTTC; CDR3 protein: CASSLGGGGDEQFF
clone size: NA; V gene: TRBV19; D gene: TRBD1; J gene: TRBJ2-7; CDR3 DNA: TGTGCCAGTAGTCCAGACAGGGGGCCATACGAGCAGTACTTC; CDR3 protein: CASSPDRGPYEQYF
clone size: NA; V gene: TRBV19; D gene: NA; J gene: TRBJ1-3; CDR3 DNA: TGTGCCAGTAGTTTCCAGACAGGTGAAGGAAACACCATATATTTT; CDR3 protein: CASSFQTGEGNTIYF
clone size: few; V gene: TRBV19; D gene: NA; J gene: TRBJ2-1; CDR3 DNA: TGTGCCAGTAGTATGGGCAACTACAATGAGCAGTTCTTC; CDR3 protein: CASSMGNYNEQFF
clone size: few; V gene: TRBV19; D gene: NA; J gene: TRBJ2-3; CDR3 DNA: TGTGCCAGTAGTTCAACGGGGACTGTAGATACGCAGTATTTT; CDR3 protein: CASSSTGTVDTQYF
clone size: NA; V gene: TRBV7-9; D gene: TRBD1; J gene: TRBJ1-3; CDR3 DNA: TGTGCCAGCAGCCTCCCCCGAGAGACAGGGGTTGGCACCATATATTTT; CDR3 protein: CASSLPRETGVGTIYF
clone size: NA; V gene: TRBV10-2; D gene: NA; J gene: TRBJ2-2; CDR3 DNA: TGCGCCAGCAAATCAAGGGGCTGGTACCGCACCGGGGAGCTGTTTTTT; CDR3 protein: CASKSRGWYRTGELFF
clone size: once; V gene: TRBV7-9; D gene: NA; J gene: TRBJ2-7; CDR3 DNA: TGTGCCAGCAGCTTAGTTTGGACACTACCCTACGAGCAGTACTTT; CDR3 protein: CASSLVWTLPYEQYF
clone size: few; V gene: TRBV6-4; D gene: NA; J gene: TRBJ2-7; CDR3 DNA: TGTGCCAGCAGCAAACAGACGTCCCTTTACGAGCAGTACTTC; CDR3 protein: CASSKQTSLYEQYF
clone size: once; V gene: TRBV9; D gene: NA; J gene: TRBJ2-2; CDR3 DNA: TGTGCCAGCAGCGTAGAAGGGGCCGTAGGGGAGCTGTTTTTT; CDR3 protein: CASSVEGAVGELFF
clone size: few; V gene: TRBV2; D gene: TRBD2; J gene: TRBJ2-7; CDR3 DNA: TGTGCCAGCAGTGAAATGCGGGAGCTTAGCTACGAGCAGTACTTC; CDR3 protein: CASSEMRELSYEQYF
clone size: NA; V gene: TRBV29-1; D gene: NA; J gene: TRBJ2-7; CDR3 DNA: TGCAGCGTTGAAACTAGTAGCGCGAGAGAGCAGTACTTC; CDR3 protein: CSVETSSAREQYF